This T cell receptor beta chain was profiled in a study of T-cell memory formation after mild COVID-19. CDR1 is GTSNPN, CDR2 SVGIG, per germline (reference sequence). Trimming took off 1 base at V and 0 bases at J, with 12 bases between the two ends. The CDR3 is 16 amino acids. One entry per CDR3 protein results from TCRdb running MiXCR on the 5' RACE reads. The sample has about 440,000 distinct CDR3 sequences; around 19% are singletons. The chain couples TRBV30 to TRBJ1-4, with D perhaps TRBD1 (6 bases). The specimen was PBMCs or a T cell subset sorted from them (not recorded which). This clonotype was sampled from an adult woman who had mild COVID-19 (a few samples of this study predate the infection). Cell type and time point are not known. CDR3 sequence (DNA): TGTGCCTGGAGTGCGAGTAGGACAGCAACTAATGAAAAACTGTTTTTT. Translated: CAWSASRTATNEKLFF.